This TCR beta chain was obtained from a study of OX40 agonist ivuxolimab in advanced cancers. Overall study: Age averaged 60 years (range roughly 23 to 79), and just over 80% were male. Earlier anti-PD-1, anti-PD-L1 or anti-CTLA-4 therapy was permitted; 35% to 50% had received some. Study-level results: By week 6 at 0.1 to 3.0 mg/kg, blood CD4+ and CD8+ T cells had expanded clonally. The 0.1-3.0 mg/kg partial responders had among the lowest clonal expansion.

Worth noting for this clone: Antigen specificity is unknown.

Some clones are missing from TCRdb's copy, which holds only in-frame ones; the method was immunoSEQ multiplex PCR. Of around 76,000 clones in the sample, around 86% were seen once. Germline V lookup: CDR1 MNHEY, CDR2 SVGAGI. This CDR3 has 14 residues. V was trimmed by 6 bases and J by 2 bases, leaving 10 bases between them. The starting material was CD4+ or CD8+ T cells sorted from blood, obtained in a trial of the OX40 agonist ivuxolimab. J is TRBJ2-2 and V is TRBV6-5, with D tentatively TRBD1 (6 bases). The TCR sequence derives from an adult with an advanced solid tumor such as melanoma, head and neck, liver or kidney cancer. The CDR3 is CASRSGHNTGELFF. As DNA, the CDR3 is TGTGCCAGCAGGTCGGGACATAACACCGGGGAGCTGTTTTTT.